Listed here are 25 T cell receptor beta chains from one sample, sequenced in a study of technical replicates of blood from a handful of donors. The table came from immunoSEQ multiplex PCR; TCRdb's copy has only in-frame clones and leaves some out. The sample has about 73,000 clones; 90% to 95% are singletons. Sequenced material: T cells isolated from PBMCs. These receptors originate from a human donor in good health.

The chain couples TRBV5-4 to TRBJ2-3; 11 bases map to TRBD2. Trimming removed 2 bases from V and 0 bases from J; junction bases left unmatched: 2. Per the germline V gene, CDR1 is SGHNT and CDR2 is YYREEE (reference sequence). This CDR3 has 16 residues. The CDR3 region has the DNA TGTGCCAGCAGCTTTTTAGCGGGAGGGAGCACAGATACGCAGTATTTT. It specifies CASSFLAGGSTDTQYF.

V and J are TRBV30 and TRBJ2-7; a possible D gene is TRBD2 (5 bases). Germline V gene sequence: CDR1 GTSNPN, CDR2 SVGIG (reference sequence). The V end lost 4 bases, the J end lost 1 base, and 11 bases lay between the germline ends. The CDR3 has 13 amino acids. CDR3 sequence reads: CAWTGFLSYEQYF. CDR3 in DNA: TGTGCCTGGACGGGGTTCCTTTCCTACGAGCAGTACTTC.

The V call is TRBV5-4, the J call TRBJ1-2; D unresolved. The V end was cut by 7 bases, the J end by 0 bases, with 10 bases between. Germline CDR1 and CDR2: SGHNT and YYREEE (reference sequence). The CDR3 totals 13 residues. In nucleotides, the CDR3 is TGTGCCAGCTCCCGGGAAGCTAACTATGGCTACACCTTC. This encodes CASSREANYGYTF.

The chain recombines TRBV29-1 with TRBJ2-6; D perhaps matches TRBD1 (5 bases). Trimming left V 4 bases short and J 0 bases short, with 10 bases between. Germline CDR1 is SQVTM and CDR2 is ANQGSEA. CDR3 length: 15 amino acids. CDR3 nucleotides: TGCAGCGTTGCCGACAGTTACTCTGGGGCCAACGTCCTGACTTTC. Translated, it gives CSVADSYSGANVLTF.

This clone came up once. The chain joins TRBV6-6 to TRBJ2-7, with D hard to call. Per germline, CDR1 MNHNY and CDR2 SVGAGI (reference sequence). V gave up 2 bases and J gave up 2 bases, with 7 bases separating them. This CDR3 is built from 13 residues. In nucleotides, the CDR3 is TGTGCCAGCAGTTACCCCCAAACCTACGAGCAGTACTTC. The encoded protein is CASSYPQTYEQYF.

The chain employs TRBV11-2 and TRBJ1-4, with 8 bases fitting TRBD1. From germline, CDR1 is SGHAT and CDR2 FQNNGV. V was pared by 5 bases and J by 4 bases, with 3 bases of the junction left unmatched. This CDR3 region has 14 residues. Here the CDR3 reads CASSQGQGNEKLFF. The DNA of the CDR3 is TGTGCCAGCAGCCAAGGACAGGGTAATGAAAAACTGTTTTTT.

The rearrangement links TRBV6-1 to TRBJ1-3, with a weak D call TRBD1 (5 bases). This CDR3 comprises 16 residues. Germline V CDR1 and CDR2: MNHNS, SASEGT. Trimming took 1 base from V and 0 from J, leaving 10 bases between them. For the CDR3, the DNA is TGTGCCAGCAGTGAAGGGTTGACAGTCTCTGGAAACACCATATATTTT. This encodes CASSEGLTVSGNTIYF.

The CDR3 loop is CASSPLRGATYNEQFF. The CDR3 DNA sequence: TGTGCCAGCAGCCCCTTACGGGGGGCGACCTACAATGAGCAGTTCTTC. The chain has TRBV7-3 and TRBJ2-1; the D gene is possibly TRBD2 (7 bases). V was pared by 5 bases and J by 2 bases, with 16 bases between. The germline CDR1 and CDR2 sequences are SGHTA and FQGTGA. This CDR3 is built from 16 residues.

The rearrangement links TRBV28 to TRBJ2-1, with 8 bases that match TRBD1. In germline, CDR1 is MDHEN, CDR2 SYDVKM. CDR3 size: 14 residues. The V segment lost 6 bases and the J segment 7 bases; nucleotides outside the gene matches: 8. This CDR3 is CASSQGQDYNEQFF. In DNA form, the CDR3 reads TGTGCCAGCAGCCAGGGACAGGATTATAATGAGCAGTTCTTC.

The rearrangement uses TRBV7-9 and TRBJ2-3, with 9 positions matching TRBD1. V lost 5 bases and J lost 6; bases outside the gene matches: 9. The V gene's germline CDR1 is SEHNR and CDR2 FQNEAQ (reference sequence). The CDR3 is made up of 15 amino acids. The CDR3 DNA reads TGTGCCAGCAGCCTCTTGCCGGGACAGGGTGATACGCAGTATTTT. Translated, it gives CASSLLPGQGDTQYF.

V is TRBV28 and J is TRBJ2-3; weak D call: TRBD2 (5 bases). The CDR3 length is 12 residues. The germline CDR1 and CDR2 sequences are MDHEN and SYDVKM. Trimming cost V 6 bases and J 7 bases, with 11 bases left between them. The CDR3, as DNA: TGTGCCAGCAGACCACCCGGGAATACGCAGTATTTT. This translates into CASRPPGNTQYF.

The rearrangement uses TRBV2 and TRBJ2-1; D is unresolved. Germline V gene data show CDR1 as SNHLY and CDR2 as FYNNEI. This CDR3 is built from 15 residues. Between the trimmed V and J ends, which lost 3 bases and 0 bases, there was a span of 9 bases. CDR3 nucleotide sequence: TGTGCCAGCAGTGAGGCCGCGGCCTCCTACAATGAGCAGTTCTTC. Amino acids: CASSEAAASYNEQFF.

The rearrangement links TRBV19 to TRBJ2-1, with D possibly being TRBD2 (5 bases). Germline-derived CDR1 and CDR2 are LNHDA and SQIVND (reference sequence). V was pared by 3 bases and J by 3 bases, with 9 bases between. The CDR3 length is 14 residues. The CDR3 bases are TGTGCCAGTAGTATCAACGGGGTCTACAATGAGCAGTTCTTC. It specifies CASSINGVYNEQFF.

This rearrangement joins TRBV14 to TRBJ2-1; 7 bases are shared with TRBD1. V was pared by 4 bases and J by 9 bases, with 3 bases of the junction left unmatched. Germline CDR1 and CDR2: SGHDN and FVKESK. The CDR3 is 12 residues long. DNA of the CDR3: TGTGCCAGCAGCCCACAGGGGCTTGAGCAGTTCTTC. As protein: CASSPQGLEQFF.

The gene calls are TRBV7-9 and TRBJ1-2; no reliable D call. The germline gives CDR1 SEHNR, CDR2 FQNEAQ (reference sequence). The V gene lost 5 bases and the J gene lost 0 bases, with 7 bases spanning the gap. This CDR3 is 13 amino acids long. CDR3 sequence reads: CASSVSPNYGYTF. DNA for the CDR3: TGTGCCAGCAGCGTAAGCCCTAACTATGGCTACACCTTC. Supplemented by reference TRBV7-9 and TRBJ1-2, the full variable domain reads DTGVSQNPRHKITKRGQNVTFRCDPISEHNRLYWYRQTLGQGPEFLTYFQNEAQLEKSRLLSDRFSAERPKGSFSTLEIQRTEQGDSAMYLCASSVSPNYGYTFGSGTRLTVV.

V usage is TRBV27 and J usage is TRBJ2-7; 13 bases are shared with TRBD2. The trim removed 5 bases at V and 2 bases at J, leaving 12 bases unmatched. CDR3 length equals 18 residues. CDR1 and CDR2 from the germline V gene are MNHEY and SMNVEV (reference sequence). The CDR3 DNA reads as TGTGCCAGCAGTCCCATCCCACTCACTAGCGGGAGGGCCTACGAGCAGTACTTC. It codes for CASSPIPLTSGRAYEQYF.

V usage is TRBV5-1 and J usage is TRBJ2-1; TRBD1 agrees at 9 bases. This CDR3 has 13 residues. V shed 3 bases, J shed 7 bases, and the junction held 2 bases outside the gene matches. CDR1 is SGHRS and CDR2 is YFSETQ in the germline V gene. The CDR3 DNA follows: TGCGCCAGCAGCTCCGGGACAGGGAATGAGCAGTTCTTC. It is translated as CASSSGTGNEQFF. The complete variable domain, with remaining parts taken from reference TRBV5-1 and TRBJ2-1, reads KAGVTQTPRYLIKTRGQQVTLSCSPISGHRSVSWYQQTPGQGLQFLFEYFSETQRNKGNFPGRFSGRQFSNSRSEMNVSTLELGDSALYLCASSSGTGNEQFFGPGTRLTVL.

V usage is TRBV6-5 and J usage is TRBJ1-2; 9 bases fit TRBD1. V gave up 0 bases and J gave up 4 bases; unmatched junction bases: 3. The CDR3 has 15 amino acids. Germline CDR1 is MNHEY and CDR2 is SVGAGI. The CDR3 DNA is TGTGCCAGCAGTTACTCAACAGGGGGCACCTATGGCTACACCTTC. This gives the protein CASSYSTGGTYGYTF.

The rearrangement links TRBV5-1 to TRBJ2-7; 9 bases are a match to TRBD1. The ends lost 5 bases at V and 6 bases at J; junction bases unmatched: 12. CDR3 length equals 15 residues. Looked up from germline, CDR1 is SGHRS and CDR2 is YFSETQ. CDR3 protein: CASRPPGTGLGEQYF. CDR3 DNA sequence: TGCGCCAGCAGACCCCCCGGGACAGGGCTAGGCGAGCAGTACTTC.

The chain combines TRBV20-1 with TRBJ2-1; 7 bases are a match to TRBD2. CDR1 and CDR2 (germline): DFQATT, SNEGSKA (reference sequence). The CDR3 extends over 11 amino acids. V lost 7 bases to trimming and J lost 9 bases; unmatched junction nucleotides: 6. The CDR3 nucleotides are TGCAGTGTTCAGGGCGGGGGTGAGCAGTTCTTC. Translating it yields CSVQGGGEQFF.

The rearrangement uses TRBV25-1 and TRBJ2-7, with 9 nucleotides matching TRBD2. Germline V gene sequence: CDR1 MGHDK, CDR2 SYGVNS. This CDR3 is built from 14 residues. V lost 4 bases and J lost 5; bases outside the gene matches: 6. The CDR3 bases are TGTGCCAGCAGTGGGCGCGGGAGGGCCAACGAGCAGTACTTC. Protein product: CASSGRGRANEQYF.

The rearrangement uses TRBV6-1 and TRBJ2-1; D unresolved. The length of the CDR3 is 14 residues. The germline V gene has CDR1 MNHNS and CDR2 SASEGT. V was cut by 4 bases and J by 2 bases, with 9 bases left in between. CDR3 DNA sequence: TGTGCCAGCAGTGGTCAGGCCCCCTACAATGAGCAGTTCTTC. It yields the protein CASSGQAPYNEQFF.

The chain recombines TRBV10-2 with TRBJ1-4; D unclear. The CDR3 runs 14 residues. With 4 bases removed from V and 7 bases from J, the gap between germline ends came to 13 bases. Germline V lookup: CDR1 WSHSY, CDR2 SAAADI. This CDR3 is CASSGWEGSEKLFF. Here the CDR3 DNA reads TGCGCCAGCAGTGGATGGGAGGGCAGTGAAAAACTGTTTTTT.

This chain links TRBV14 with TRBJ1-2, with D possibly matching TRBD1 (6 bases). Germline V gene lookup returns CDR1 SGHDN and CDR2 FVKESK. CDR3 length: 16 amino acids. V shed 4 bases and J shed 5 bases, with 20 bases lying between them. This chain's CDR3 is CASSLDQGSLLYGYTF. The DNA for the CDR3 is TGTGCCAGCAGCCTGGACCAGGGGAGTCTCCTGTATGGCTACACCTTC. The variable domain in full, with the rest retrieved from reference TRBV14 and TRBJ1-2, is EAGVTQFPSHSVIEKGQTVTLRCDPISGHDNLYWYRRVMGKEIKFLLHFVKESKQDESGMPNNRFLAERTGGTYSTLKVQPAELEDSGVYFCASSLDQGSLLYGYTFGSGTRLTVV.

The chain carries TRBV30 and TRBJ2-5; 7 bases are shared with TRBD1. V was pared by 0 bases and J by 1 base, with 5 bases of the junction left unmatched. The germline V gene encodes CDR1 GTSNPN and CDR2 SVGIG (reference sequence). The CDR3 runs 15 residues. This CDR3 reads CAWSVMGQSQETQYF. For the CDR3, the DNA is TGTGCCTGGAGTGTAATGGGACAGAGCCAAGAGACCCAGTACTTC.